The present T cell receptor (beta chain) was sequenced within a study of spatial heterogeneity in lung cancer (dated by TCRdb to the late 2010s). General notes on the study: More beta-chain than alpha-chain transcripts were consistently detected, likely reflecting higher beta-chain transcript abundance. In the raw uncorrected reads, each unique combination of TCR and UMI appeared more than ten times on average. In non-small cell lung cancer, the study made a quantitative comparison of TCR alpha and beta repertoires among multiple tumor regions, matched nontumor lung and blood. Nonsynonymous mutation counts, determined by whole-exome sequencing of tumor tissue, were related to features of the TCR repertoire. Both alpha and beta chains were TCR-sequenced in samples taken at surgery, namely 220 tumor regions, 62 to 65 matched nontumor lung samples and some 53 PBMC samples.

The study at large found these results: Ubiquitous expanded tumor TCRs were found in blood more often at tumor resection than at routine follow-up. Confirming at a functional level the hypothesis that regional TCRs recognize regional mutations was considered to require additional single-cell paired TCR alpha and beta sequencing.

Concerning this clonotype itself: Its antigen remains unidentified. Possible read error: a much larger clone is one base away. This beta chain slipped into a library made for alpha chains as a stray read, so its size is not meaningful.

Library prep was done by 5' RACE. This sample was sequenced with a NextSeq 500. To allow correction of PCR and sequencing errors, the TCR library protocol tagged every TCR cDNA molecule with a unique molecular identifier. Turning to the authors' computational methods: TCR identification, UMI-based error correction and CDR3 extraction were performed with Decombinator tools. Expanded TCRs were defined as those above a frequency of 2 per 1,000, corresponding to the top 1% of the tumor frequency distribution. Renyi diversity was computed with the R vegan package after each repertoire had been subsampled 100 times to 5,000 TCRs. CDR3 similarity networks were constructed using string-kernel similarity of amino acid triplets, with links drawn between CDR3s whose pairwise similarity was above 0.82. TCRdb reprocessed the public reads (quality trimming at Q25 with fastp, clone calling with MiXCR) and kept in-frame beta chains. Rows matching on CDR3 protein sequence are summarized as one entry with the most common DNA and genes. TCRdb, not the original authors, processed these V and J calls. The sample includes roughly 7,000 distinct CDR3 sequences, with roughly 7% observed a single time. Of the sample, under 85% falls within the top ten clones.

There are 14 amino acids in the CDR3, from cysteine to phenylalanine inclusive. Just CDR3 DNA is preserved here, 42 bases in frame from base 1. V loses 6 bases at its end and J loses 4 bases; junction bases beyond the gene matches: 4. The intended sense of this specimen's time point label: sample taken at primary tumor resection. For TCR sequencing, whole RNA was extracted from tumor and nontumor lung tissue, or from cryopreserved PBMC samples, and no cell sorting was done. The donors were 65 to 90 patients from the lung TRACERx cohort who had early-stage, untreated non-small cell lung cancer. A patient was chosen for TCR sequencing only when enough RNA was available from at least two tumor regions.

Sample: PBMCs, taken at surgery. The rearranged segments are TRBV12-3 or TRBV12-4 and TRBJ1-1; TRBD1 matches 11 bases in the middle. This TCR derives from a male donor with early-stage non-small cell lung cancer. The encoded CDR3 is CASSRGTGGTEAFF. The nucleotide sequence reads as follows: TGTGCCAGCAGCCGGGGGACAGGGGGCACTGAAGCTTTCTTT.